The present T cell receptor (beta chain) was sequenced within a study of T cell responses to AZD1222 COVID-19 vaccine (dated by TCRdb to the early 2020s). With respect to the entire study: A total of 230 to 250 trial participants underwent TCR sequencing, of whom 200 to 220 received two doses of AZD1222 and around 25 received two doses of the MenACWY control vaccine. Trial participants were enrolled by age into subgroups of 18-55, 56-69 and 70-plus years, and roughly 160, 29 and 62 TCR-sequenced participants, respectively, were included in these subgroups. Broad study findings and their caveats: Because no day 14 peak-response samples were available, repertoires were characterized only after the peak T cell response. The 56-69-year group was small, and its depth increase did not reach significance, likely because of low power. Conclusions about previously exposed vaccinees are limited because only a handful of AZD1222 recipients were SARS-CoV-2 seropositive at baseline. CD4 TCRs associated with the vaccine covered the entire spike protein, and the dominant responses were in regions 160-218 and 743-854. Reportedly, almost half of the unique spike-specific TCRs recognized epitopes lying outside the regions that are mutated in the B.1.351 and B.1.1.7 variants. Most participants were white British and females outnumbered males, and the authors suggested that clonal diversity may have been underestimated. After two AZD1222 doses, both the breadth and the depth of spike-specific TCRs were significantly higher than at day 0 and than in MenACWY recipients.

The CDR3 regions of human TCRbeta chains were analyzed by immunosequencing. The study's own analysis went as follows. TCRs in the repertoires were matched against a reference library of SARS-CoV-2-specific TCRs that had been generated with the MIRA antigen-specificity platform. Breadth was defined as the fraction of unique TCRs that were SARS-CoV-2-associated, and depth was defined as the fraction of total T cells that were SARS-CoV-2-associated. Using the MIRA data, each spike-specific TCR was assigned both to the spike region to which the TCR was reactive and to a CD4 or CD8 class. Log10-transformed breadth and depth values were compared by one-way ANOVA with Sidak's multiple comparisons tests. TCRdb provides this immuneACCESS table in a form limited to in-frame rearrangements. Some clones are lacking; in checked studies, under half of them reflect an unresolved V gene, and why the rest are absent is not known. V and J calls plus clone size are reproduced from that table; the DNA served to infer D and trimming. This sample holds fewer than 150,000 clones; 90% were observed only once. Approximately 1.8% of the sample is in the top ten clones.

On this clone itself: Its antigen is not yet known. No base-level quality is on record; no much larger clone is a single base apart.

The time point label for this specimen denotes: about 28 days (+/-7) after the second vaccine dose. AZD1222 recipients whose second dose came at about 4 weeks and those whose second dose came at about 12 weeks were combined into one group, since spike-specific TCR depth and breadth did not differ between the two schedules. Samples from vaccinated people were obtained from the UK trials COV001 and COV002, which included a single-blind randomized controlled phase 2/3 trial of AZD1222 (ChAdOx1 nCoV-19) in healthy adults. Trial participant PBMC samples were collected at day 0 and day 28 after the second dose for TCRbeta chain sequencing. CDR1 and CDR2, per the germline V gene, are SNHLY and FYNNEI. The CDR3, from cysteine to phenylalanine, totals 12 residues. CDR3 DNA is the only sequence kept; it has 36 bases, read in frame from the first base. Ends trimmed: V by 6 bases, J by 5 bases; bases unmatched to a gene: 3.

The receptor's source is an adult who received the AZD1222 COVID-19 vaccine. The chain was built from TRBV2 and TRBJ2-7; TRBD1 fits 8 bases in the junction. The input for sequencing was peripheral blood, taken 28 days after the second AZD1222 dose. The CDR3 protein is CASSRTGNEQYF. In nucleotides, the sequence is TGTGCCAGCAGCAGGACAGGGAACGAGCAGTACTTC.